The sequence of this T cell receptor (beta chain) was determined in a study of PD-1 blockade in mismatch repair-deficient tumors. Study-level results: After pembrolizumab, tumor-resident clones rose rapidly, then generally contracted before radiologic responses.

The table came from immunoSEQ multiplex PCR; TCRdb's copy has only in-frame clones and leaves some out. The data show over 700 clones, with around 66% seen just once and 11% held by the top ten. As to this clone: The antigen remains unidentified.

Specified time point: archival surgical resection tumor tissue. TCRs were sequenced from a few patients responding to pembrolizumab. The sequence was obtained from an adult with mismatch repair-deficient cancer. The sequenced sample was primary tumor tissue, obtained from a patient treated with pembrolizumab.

The DNA of the CDR3 is TGTGCCAGCACAGGGATCTACGAGCAGTACTTC. This translates into CASTGIYEQYF. This chain uses TRBV28 with TRBJ2-7, with D possibly being TRBD1 (5 bases). Germline-derived CDR1 and CDR2 are MDHEN and SYDVKM. The CDR3 has 11 amino acids. Between the trimmed V and J ends, which lost 7 bases and 3 bases, there was a span of 7 bases.